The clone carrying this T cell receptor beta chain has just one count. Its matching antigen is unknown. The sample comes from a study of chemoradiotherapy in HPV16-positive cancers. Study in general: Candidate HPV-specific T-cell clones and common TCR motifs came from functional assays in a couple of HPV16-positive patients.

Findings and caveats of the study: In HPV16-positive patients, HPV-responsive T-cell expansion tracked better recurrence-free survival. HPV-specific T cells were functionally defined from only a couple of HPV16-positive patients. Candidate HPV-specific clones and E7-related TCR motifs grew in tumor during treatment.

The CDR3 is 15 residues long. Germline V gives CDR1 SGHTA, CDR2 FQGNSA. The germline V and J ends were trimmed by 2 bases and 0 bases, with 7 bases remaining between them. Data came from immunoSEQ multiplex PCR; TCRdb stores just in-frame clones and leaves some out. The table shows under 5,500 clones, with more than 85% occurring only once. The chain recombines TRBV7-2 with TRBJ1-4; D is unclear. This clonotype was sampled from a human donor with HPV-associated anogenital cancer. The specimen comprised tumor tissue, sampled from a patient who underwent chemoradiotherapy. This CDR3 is CASSLRAATNEKLFF. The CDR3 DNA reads TGTGCCAGCAGCTTAAGGGCCGCAACTAATGAAAAACTGTTTTTT.